The 2 T cell receptor beta chains reported below all come from one sample, sequenced in a study of cytomegalovirus exposure and HLA in healthy donors. 60 Vbeta and 13 Jbeta primers were used in PCR. Sequencing was performed with immunoSEQ multiplex PCR; in TCRdb, only in-frame clones are kept and a portion is missing. This sample has 150,000 to 200,000 clones, with about 77% found just once. Sequencing was carried out using PBMCs. These receptors originate from a woman aged 25 to 39 in good health and CMV-seropositive.

This chain links TRBV4-3 with TRBJ1-2, with 11 nucleotides matching TRBD1. Germline CDR1 reads LGHNA; CDR2 reads YSLEER. The CDR3 has 16 amino acids. V trimming: 0 bases; J trimming: 4 bases; junction bases outside the gene matches: 4. For the CDR3, the DNA is TGCGCCAGCAGCCAAGATCCGGGACAGGGGGTCTATGGCTACACCTTC. It is translated as CASSQDPGQGVYGYTF.

The chain carries TRBV6-1 and TRBJ1-1, with a possible D match to TRBD1 (5 bases). Germline V gene data show CDR1 as MNHNS and CDR2 as SASEGT. V shed 3 bases and J shed 3 bases, with 14 bases lying between them. The CDR3 consists of 15 residues. CDR3 sequence: CASSDGGTLDTEAFF. The CDR3 DNA reads TGTGCCAGCAGTGACGGGGGGACGTTAGACACTGAAGCTTTCTTT.